Listed below are T cell receptor beta chains from one sample, sequenced in a study of blood T cell repertoires in COVID-19. The assay was immunoSEQ multiplex PCR, and TCRdb's table has in-frame clones only and misses some. The table records some 160,000 clones, about four fifths of them present only once. The sequenced sample consisted of PBMCs or T cells enriched from blood (not recorded which). Every receptor here comes from a woman between 55 and 75 years old who had recovered from COVID-19. Each CDR3 is given with its conserved first and last residue. The D gene is left open where the match is weak. Clone sizes are given selectively: once, few, many, or a class where the clone is expanded.

d_call: TRBD1
v_call: TRBV19
clone_size: .
j_call: TRBJ1-2
cdr3_aa: CASSNLRTGDYGYTF
cdr3_nt: TGTGCCAGTAGTAACCTCCGGACAGGGGACTATGGCTACACCTTC

d_call: .
v_call: TRBV24-1
clone_size: once
j_call: TRBJ1-2
cdr3_aa: CATSDSGALNYGYTF
cdr3_nt: TGTGCCACCAGTGACTCAGGGGCGCTGAACTATGGCTACACCTTC

d_call: .
v_call: TRBV5-1
clone_size: .
j_call: TRBJ1-2
cdr3_aa: CASSLGVLSGINYGYTF
cdr3_nt: TGCGCCAGCAGCTTGGGGGTGTTGTCAGGGATAAACTATGGCTACACCTTC

d_call: .
v_call: TRBV2
clone_size: .
j_call: TRBJ1-1
cdr3_aa: CASSAQKNTEAFF
cdr3_nt: TGTGCCAGCAGCGCACAGAAGAACACTGAAGCTTTCTTT

d_call: .
v_call: TRBV12-3/TRBV12-4
clone_size: many
j_call: TRBJ2-7
cdr3_aa: CASSPLGDEQYF
cdr3_nt: TGTGCCAGCAGCCCCCTCGGGGACGAGCAGTACTTC

d_call: TRBD1
v_call: TRBV2
clone_size: .
j_call: TRBJ1-2
cdr3_aa: CASSDRTGRYGYTF
cdr3_nt: TGTGCCAGCAGTGACCGGACAGGGAGGTATGGCTACACCTTC

d_call: .
v_call: TRBV6-5
clone_size: once
j_call: TRBJ2-7
cdr3_aa: CASSPRQGYYEQYF
cdr3_nt: TGTGCCAGCAGTCCTAGGCAGGGTTATTACGAGCAGTACTTC

d_call: TRBD2
v_call: TRBV5-4
clone_size: .
j_call: TRBJ2-2
cdr3_aa: CASSQNTLAGGLTGELFF
cdr3_nt: TGTGCCAGCAGCCAGAACACGCTAGCGGGGGGGCTCACCGGGGAGCTGTTTTTT

d_call: .
v_call: TRBV27
clone_size: .
j_call: TRBJ2-6
cdr3_aa: CASSAWVAQSSGANVLTF
cdr3_nt: TGTGCCAGCAGTGCCTGGGTAGCACAAAGCTCTGGGGCCAACGTCCTGACTTTC

d_call: .
v_call: TRBV19
clone_size: once
j_call: TRBJ1-1
cdr3_aa: CASSNWRGAFF
cdr3_nt: TGTGCCAGTAGTAATTGGCGGGGAGCTTTCTTT

d_call: .
v_call: TRBV18
clone_size: .
j_call: TRBJ2-1
cdr3_aa: CASSIQYTGLNEQFF
cdr3_nt: TGTGCCAGCTCAATACAATACACAGGGCTCAATGAGCAGTTCTTC

d_call: TRBD1
v_call: TRBV6-5
clone_size: .
j_call: TRBJ1-1
cdr3_aa: CASRQATGEFSEAFF
cdr3_nt: TGTGCCAGCAGACAAGCGACAGGGGAGTTCTCTGAAGCTTTCTTT

d_call: TRBD1
v_call: TRBV5-4
clone_size: .
j_call: TRBJ2-7
cdr3_aa: CASHRTGENNEQYF
cdr3_nt: TGTGCCAGCCACAGGACAGGGGAAAACAACGAGCAGTACTTC

d_call: .
v_call: TRBV25-1
clone_size: few
j_call: TRBJ1-1
cdr3_aa: CASIAGNVNTEAFF
cdr3_nt: TGTGCCAGCATAGCAGGGAATGTGAACACTGAAGCTTTCTTT

d_call: .
v_call: TRBV7-2
clone_size: .
j_call: TRBJ1-2
cdr3_aa: CASSGRGGREGYTF
cdr3_nt: TGTGCCAGCAGCGGGAGAGGCGGCCGGGAGGGCTACACCTTC

d_call: .
v_call: TRBV12-3/TRBV12-4
clone_size: few
j_call: TRBJ2-7
cdr3_aa: CASSLGKDYEQYF
cdr3_nt: TGTGCCAGCAGTTTGGGCAAGGACTACGAGCAGTACTTC

d_call: TRBD2
v_call: TRBV5-1
clone_size: .
j_call: TRBJ2-3
cdr3_aa: CASSPLAGGSTDTQYF
cdr3_nt: TGCGCCAGCAGCCCGCTAGCGGGCGGTTCCACAGATACGCAGTATTTT

d_call: .
v_call: TRBV7-9
clone_size: once
j_call: TRBJ1-2
cdr3_aa: CASSLVIGYGYTF
cdr3_nt: TGTGCCAGCAGCTTAGTGATCGGTTATGGCTACACCTTC

d_call: .
v_call: TRBV11-2
clone_size: .
j_call: TRBJ1-1
cdr3_aa: CASSRTSPEAFF
cdr3_nt: TGTGCCAGCAGCCGGACATCACCCGAAGCTTTCTTT

d_call: .
v_call: TRBV11-2
clone_size: .
j_call: TRBJ2-1
cdr3_aa: CASSLGRAHNEQFF
cdr3_nt: TGTGCCAGCAGCTTAGGCAGGGCACACAATGAGCAGTTCTTC

d_call: TRBD2
v_call: TRBV7-2
clone_size: .
j_call: TRBJ2-1
cdr3_aa: CASSLSLAGGLDEQFF
cdr3_nt: TGTGCCAGCAGCTTAAGTCTAGCGGGGGGGTTGGATGAGCAGTTCTTC

d_call: TRBD2
v_call: TRBV27
clone_size: .
j_call: TRBJ2-7
cdr3_aa: CASSPLAGEDEQYF
cdr3_nt: TGTGCCAGCAGTCCACTAGCGGGGGAGGACGAGCAGTACTTC

d_call: TRBD2
v_call: TRBV4-1
clone_size: .
j_call: TRBJ2-3
cdr3_aa: CASSTPPLAGGSTDTQYF
cdr3_nt: TGCGCCAGCAGCACCCCCCCTTTAGCGGGGGGTAGCACAGATACGCAGTATTTT

d_call: .
v_call: TRBV18
clone_size: .
j_call: TRBJ1-4
cdr3_aa: CASSPRGTGGEKLFF
cdr3_nt: TGTGCCAGCTCACCACGGGGGACTGGCGGAGAAAAACTGTTTTTT

d_call: .
v_call: TRBV5-1
clone_size: .
j_call: TRBJ1-6
cdr3_aa: CASSFTGSSYNSPLHF
cdr3_nt: TGCGCCAGCAGCTTCACAGGGAGCTCCTATAATTCACCCCTCCACTTT

d_call: TRBD1
v_call: TRBV6-5
clone_size: .
j_call: TRBJ1-4
cdr3_aa: CASSIAQGRSEKLFF
cdr3_nt: TGTGCCAGCAGTATAGCACAGGGGAGGAGTGAAAAACTGTTTTTT

d_call: .
v_call: TRBV14
clone_size: .
j_call: TRBJ2-7
cdr3_aa: CASSQRSEQYF
cdr3_nt: TGTGCCAGCAGCCAGAGATCCGAGCAGTACTTC

d_call: TRBD2
v_call: TRBV11-2
clone_size: .
j_call: TRBJ2-7
cdr3_aa: CASSRLAVSYEQYF
cdr3_nt: TGTGCCAGCAGCCGACTAGCGGTATCCTACGAGCAGTACTTC